The present T cell receptor (beta chain) was sequenced within a study of T cell repertoires in cytomegalovirus infection. One entry per CDR3 protein results from TCRdb running MiXCR on the reads. The repertoire holds some 700,000 distinct CDR3 sequences, with roughly 35% as singletons. This clonotype has a handful of counts. Trimming removed 2 bases at V and 4 bases at J, with 14 bases between. The CDR3 loop spans 16 amino acids. Germline CDR1 and CDR2: SGHVS and FQNEAQ. V and J are TRBV7-8 and TRBJ2-2; D unresolved. Sequencing input: PBMCs. This receptor was obtained from a human donor in good health (CMV status not recorded). Some clones in this sample may be carry-over from other donors' samples. CDR3 bases: TGTGCCAGCAGCTTAAGGGTAGGACGAATCACCGGGGAGCTGTTTTTT. Encoded protein: CASSLRVGRITGELFF. Looking up the rest from reference TRBV7-8 and TRBJ2-2 gives the full variable domain: GAGVSQSPRYKVAKRGQDVALRCDPISGHVSLFWYQQALGQGPEFLTYFQNEAQLDKSGLPSDRFFAERPEGSVSTLKIQRTQQEDSAVYLCASSLRVGRITGELFFGEGSRLTVL.